Listed below are T cell receptor beta chains from one sample, sequenced in a study of blood T cells in healthy people across ages. TCRdb itself ran the 5' RACE reads through MiXCR, one entry per CDR3 protein. The data show about 670,000 distinct CDR3 sequences, with over 40% seen just once and 13% held by the top ten. The specimen sequenced was blood. These receptors were obtained from a woman aged 80 or over in good health. The conserved cysteine and the conserved F or W are not part of the CDR3 here.

>TRBV4-2|TRBJ2-2
ASSQEGYTGELF
>TRBV13|TRBJ2-1
ASSLAYRGGSYNEQF
>TRBV7-9|TRBJ2-1
ASSPGRAWYNEQF
>TRBV28|TRBJ2-7
ASSVLQGEQY
>TRBV15|TRBJ2-5
ATSRELAPGEQY
>TRBV2|TRBJ2-4
ASRLDGGGVNIQY
>TRBV7-2|TRBJ2-3
ASSPERGITDMQY
>TRBV5-1|TRBJ2-7
ASSLVQQGDEQY
>TRBV20-1|TRBJ1-1
SARGGVKMNTEAF
>TRBV6-2/TRBV6-3|TRBJ1-2
ATCETGRSNYGYT
>TRBV15|TRBJ1-5
ATSRGMGGQPQH
>TRBV11-1|TRBJ2-1
ATRLAGNDEQF
>TRBV3-1|TRBJ1-1
ASSPGGVRAF
>TRBV18|TRBJ1-5
ASSSQDWGGNQPQH
>TRBV5-1|TRBJ2-7
ASSRTARFHEQY
>TRBV29-1|TRBJ2-7
SVAQGARSSYEQY
>TRBV2|TRBJ2-7
ASIPDRDYEQY
>TRBV7-2|TRBJ2-3
ASSPELAFRADTQY
>TRBV7-2|TRBJ2-3
ASSLTPWGTDTQY
>TRBV6-1|TRBJ1-1
ASSETLPTEAF
>TRBV5-4|TRBJ2-4
ASSLGFGVQY
>TRBV28|TRBJ2-7
ASSSTTSGGEY
>TRBV18|TRBJ2-7
ASSRPPGSAYEQY
>TRBV6-1|TRBJ1-1
ASSEAPLTGREAF
>TRBV6-2/TRBV6-3|TRBJ2-5
ASRSGTGGKETQY
>TRBV12-3/TRBV12-4|TRBJ1-1
ASILRAGGGTEAF